The 15 T cell receptor beta chains in this list originate from one sample, sequenced in a study of cytomegalovirus exposure and HLA in healthy donors (dated by TCRdb to the late 2010s). Libraries were made using the immunoSEQ multiplex PCR assay. The multiplex PCR relied on a mix of 60 forward primers for TCR Vbeta segments and 13 reverse primers for TCR Jbeta segments. The immuneACCESS repertoire file appears here via TCRdb, limited to in-frame rearrangements. These files lack a portion of the clones; in checked studies, under half of the deficit traces to unresolved V genes, and the cause of the others is not known. The sample has 76,000 or so clones on record, about 80% of them singletons. Jointly, the top ten make up roughly 2.5% of the sample. Sequenced material: PBMCs. The receptors come from a man between 25 and 39 years old in good health and CMV-seronegative.

This chain connects TRBV6-1 to TRBJ1-2, with 7 bases aligning to TRBD1. The length of the CDR3 is 13 residues. Germline values: CDR1 MNHNS, CDR2 SASEGT. After removal of 5 bases from V and 4 bases from J, the junction contained 4 bases not matched to a gene. The CDR3, as DNA: TGTGCCAGCAGTTCCGACAGGGCCTATGGCTACACCTTC. This sequence encodes CASSSDRAYGYTF.

The J gene is TRBJ1-1, the V gene TRBV7-9; D not certain. The germline V gene encodes CDR1 SEHNR and CDR2 FQNEAQ (reference sequence). The CDR3 spans 15 residues. Trimming stripped 5 bases from V and 3 bases from J, with 16 bases between. CDR3 residues: CASSLSYLTDTEAFF. Here the CDR3 DNA reads TGTGCCAGCAGCCTATCGTACCTAACGGACACTGAAGCTTTCTTT.

This clone was counted between two and nine times. J is TRBJ2-2 and V is TRBV7-8; TRBD1 matches at 9 bases. The CDR3 consists of 14 residues. Germline values: CDR1 SGHVS, CDR2 FQNEAQ. J lost 8 bases, V lost 9 bases, and 10 bases had no gene match. The CDR3 loop reads CASSKQGALGELFF. CDR3 DNA: TGTGCCAGTAGTAAACAGGGGGCCCTTGGGGAGCTGTTTTTT.

As DNA, the CDR3 is TGTGCCAGCAGTGAGAGGGGGTATTTCCTGGATGAGCAGTTCTTC. Translation: CASSERGYFLDEQFF. V gene TRBV6-1 combines with J gene TRBJ2-1, with TRBD1 as a possible D gene (6 bases). CDR3 length: 15 amino acids. Trimming stripped 3 bases from V and 8 bases from J, with 17 bases between. Germline V gene data show CDR1 as MNHNS and CDR2 as SASEGT.

The V call is TRBV29-1, the J call TRBJ2-7; TRBD2 is a possible D gene (5 bases). Trimming stripped 0 bases from V and 9 bases from J, with 12 bases between. Germline V gene sequence: CDR1 SQVTM, CDR2 ANQGSEA. This CDR3 has 12 residues. The CDR3 bases are TGCAGCGTTGAAGAAAACTCCGAGGGGCAGTACTTC. Protein product: CSVEENSEGQYF.

The chain has TRBV30 and TRBJ2-2, with 7 bases fitting TRBD2. The J segment lost 14 bases and the V segment lost 5 bases, leaving 8 bases of the junction unmatched. The CDR3 covers 11 residues. Germline lookup yields CDR1 GTSNPN and CDR2 SVGIG (reference sequence). CDR3: CAWGGEGELFF. Here the CDR3 DNA reads TGTGCCTGGGGGGGGGAAGGTGAACTGTTTTTT. Drawing the rest from reference TRBV30 and TRBJ2-2, the complete variable domain is SQTIHQWPATLVQPVGSPLSLECTVEGTSNPNLYWYRQAAGRGLQLLFYSVGIGQISSEVPQNLSASRPQDRQFILSSKKLLLSDSGFYLCAWGGEGELFFGEGSRLTVL.

The chain uses TRBV6-1 and TRBJ2-2, with 8 nucleotides matching TRBD2. Germline loops: CDR1 MNHNS, CDR2 SASEGT. The CDR3 contains 15 residues. The V and J ends lost 6 bases and 6 bases, in that order; junction bases with no gene match: 9. The CDR3 DNA is TGTGCCAGCAGGATGAGCGGGAGCGGATCCGGGGAGCTGTTTTTT. Its translation is CASRMSGSGSGELFF.

The CDR3 sequence: CASGQEAFF. The CDR3 DNA reads TGTGCCAGTGGACAGGAAGCTTTCTTT. The chain has TRBV19 and TRBJ1-1; D is possibly TRBD1 (6 bases). Germline lookup yields CDR1 LNHDA and CDR2 SQIVND (reference sequence). The CDR3 spans 9 residues. Deletions cut 8 bases from V and 8 bases from J, with 6 bases between.

This chain links TRBV30 with TRBJ2-5; tentatively, D is TRBD2 (5 bases). V lost 5 bases, J lost 4 bases, and 8 bases lay in between. CDR1 and CDR2 from the germline V gene are GTSNPN and SVGIG (reference sequence). This CDR3 has 11 residues. The CDR3 DNA sequence: TGTGCCTGGGAGGCGGGAGAGACCCAGTACTTC. Protein sequence: CAWEAGETQYF.

The rearrangement joins TRBV7-8 to TRBJ2-1; D is perhaps TRBD1 (6 bases). The V end lost 5 bases, the J end lost 5 bases, and 16 bases lay between the germline ends. This CDR3 has 15 amino acids. CDR1 is SGHVS and CDR2 is FQNEAQ in the germline V gene. In DNA form, the CDR3 reads TGTGCCAGCAGCGCCGACAGGACCCCACACAATGAGCAGTTCTTC. It encodes CASSADRTPHNEQFF. The whole variable domain, remainder taken from reference TRBV7-8 and TRBJ2-1, is GAGVSQSPRYKVAKRGQDVALRCDPISGHVSLFWYQQALGQGPEFLTYFQNEAQLDKSGLPSDRFFAERPEGSVSTLKIQRTQQEDSAVYLCASSADRTPHNEQFFGPGTRLTVL.

The chain couples TRBV15 to TRBJ1-5, with 8 bases matching TRBD1. CDR3 length equals 16 residues. Trimming at V came to 4 bases and at J to 0 bases, leaving 5 bases not matched to a gene. The germline gives CDR1 LNHNV, CDR2 YYDKDF (reference sequence). CDR3 sequence reads: CATSKGQGNSNQPQHF. CDR3 DNA sequence: TGTGCCACCAGCAAAGGACAGGGTAATAGCAATCAGCCCCAGCATTTT.

The V and J genes are TRBV5-1 and TRBJ2-2; the D is unclear. V gave up 7 bases and J gave up 6 bases, with 10 bases separating them. The CDR3 contains 12 residues. Germline V lookup: CDR1 SGHRS, CDR2 YFSETQ. CDR3 DNA: TGCGCCAGCCGTCTCCGGGCCGGGGAGCTGTTTTTT. This translates into CASRLRAGELFF. The full variable domain, its missing parts supplied by reference TRBV5-1 and TRBJ2-2, is KAGVTQTPRYLIKTRGQQVTLSCSPISGHRSVSWYQQTPGQGLQFLFEYFSETQRNKGNFPGRFSGRQFSNSRSEMNVSTLELGDSALYLCASRLRAGELFFGEGSRLTVL.

Note on this clone: At one end the junction does not follow the germline gene, possibly because of a read error. This chain connects TRBV7-7 to TRBJ2-7, with D maybe TRBD2 (5 bases). The CDR3 is 13 residues long. Per germline, CDR1 SSHAT and CDR2 FNYEAQ (reference sequence). CDR3 nucleotide sequence: TGTGCTAGCAGCTCGGACTTTGGTGGCGAGCAGTACTTC. The encoded protein is CASSSDFGGEQYF.

V and J are TRBV4-3 and TRBJ2-1; D uncertain. Trimming left V 0 bases short and J 9 bases short, with 12 bases between. CDR3 length equals 14 residues. Germline V gene data show CDR1 as LGHNA and CDR2 as YSLEER. The CDR3 nucleotides are TGCGCCAGCAGCCAAGAAGTTGCGGTTTTTGAGCAGTTCTTC. Its protein product is CASSQEVAVFEQFF.

The chain joins TRBV4-2 to TRBJ2-5; TRBD2 aligns across 10 bases. The V gene's germline CDR1 is LGHNA and CDR2 YNFKEQ. V was clipped by 0 bases and J by 2 bases; unmatched bases: 3. The CDR3 runs 16 residues. CDR3 nucleotide sequence: TGTGCCAGCAGCCAAGACCTAGCGGGGGTGCAAGAGACCCAGTACTTC. Amino acids: CASSQDLAGVQETQYF.